Below, 9 T cell receptor beta chains from the same sample are listed, as sequenced in a study of blood T cell repertoires in COVID-19. The assay was immunoSEQ multiplex PCR, and TCRdb's table has in-frame clones only and misses some. The sample yields 60,000 to 80,000 clones, roughly 88% seen once. Sequenced material: peripheral blood. The receptors originated from a human donor in a cohort sampled during active COVID-19.

This clone was counted between two and nine times. The chain is built from TRBV6-6 and TRBJ1-5, with TRBD1 matching 8 bases. CDR1 is MNHNY, CDR2 SVGAGI, per germline (reference sequence). The ends lost 4 bases at V and 5 bases at J; junction bases unmatched: 4. The CDR3 has 14 residues. CDR3 nucleotides: TGTGCCAGCAGTTCTCGACAGGGGCATCAGCCCCAGCATTTT. Its protein product is CASSSRQGHQPQHF.

This sequence joins TRBV29-1 and TRBJ1-1; D uncertain. The V and J ends lost 1 base and 6 bases respectively, with 6 bases between them. CDR1 is SQVTM, CDR2 ANQGSEA, per germline. The CDR3 has 11 residues. The DNA of the CDR3 is TGCAGCGTTGAAGGGGCGCCTGAAGCTTTCTTT. Translating gives CSVEGAPEAFF.

The CDR3: CASNSRQRSEAFF. CDR3 nucleotides: TGTGCCAGCAACTCCAGGCAACGTTCTGAAGCTTTCTTT. The V call is TRBV6-5, the J call TRBJ1-1; no definite D call. The CDR3 loop spans 13 amino acids. Germline assignment: CDR1 MNHEY and CDR2 SVGAGI. V lost 7 bases and J 6 bases, leaving 15 bases between the germline ends.

The J gene is TRBJ2-1, the V gene TRBV7-9; 10 nucleotides match TRBD2. Germline V gene lookup returns CDR1 SEHNR and CDR2 FQNEAQ (reference sequence). This CDR3 has 14 residues. V was pared by 4 bases and J by 12 bases, with 9 bases of the junction left unmatched. DNA of the CDR3: TGTGCCAGCAGCTCCGGGACTAGCGCGGGACGGCAGTTCTTC. Translated: CASSSGTSAGRQFF.

V is TRBV9 and J is TRBJ2-1; TRBD2 agrees at 13 bases. V lost 0 bases and J lost 2; bases outside the gene matches: 11. The CDR3 is 20 residues long. In germline, CDR1 is SGDLS, CDR2 YYNGEE. CDR3 region: CASSVGTSGRRNRAYNEQFF. CDR3 DNA: TGTGCCAGCAGCGTAGGGACTAGCGGGAGAAGAAATAGGGCCTACAATGAGCAGTTCTTC.

This clone was counted once. The rearrangement uses TRBV7-8 and TRBJ2-6; possibly TRBD2 for D (6 bases). The CDR3 extends over 17 amino acids. The V and J ends lost 7 bases and 0 bases respectively, with 16 bases between them. CDR1 is SGHVS and CDR2 is FQNEAQ in the germline V gene. The CDR3 protein is CASKLRGVNSGANVLTF. The CDR3 DNA sequence: TGTGCCAGCAAATTGCGGGGAGTTAACTCTGGGGCCAACGTCCTGACTTTC. Drawing the rest from reference TRBV7-8 and TRBJ2-6, the complete variable domain is GAGVSQSPRYKVAKRGQDVALRCDPISGHVSLFWYQQALGQGPEFLTYFQNEAQLDKSGLPSDRFFAERPEGSVSTLKIQRTQQEDSAVYLCASKLRGVNSGANVLTFGAGSRLTVL.

V is TRBV18 and J is TRBJ2-4; TRBD1 agrees at 7 bases. The CDR3 has 16 residues. After removal of 5 bases from V and 0 bases from J, the junction contained 7 bases not matched to a gene. Germline V CDR1 and CDR2: KGHSH, LQKENI. The CDR3: CASSSTGELAKNIQYF. Here the CDR3 DNA reads TGTGCCAGCTCATCTACAGGGGAGCTAGCCAAAAACATTCAGTACTTC.

This sequence joins TRBV19 and TRBJ2-1; TRBD2 aligns across 9 bases. The CDR3 sequence is 16 residues long. The trim removed 2 bases at V and 3 bases at J, leaving 5 bases unmatched. Germline V gene lookup returns CDR1 LNHDA and CDR2 SQIVND (reference sequence). In DNA form, the CDR3 reads TGTGCCAGTAGTATAAGCGGCGGGAGGGTCTACAATGAGCAGTTCTTC. It encodes CASSISGGRVYNEQFF.

The rearrangement links TRBV6-6 to TRBJ2-7; D gene unclear. Germline-derived CDR1 and CDR2 are MNHNY and SVGAGI (reference sequence). The length of the CDR3 is 13 residues. Trimming took 7 bases from V and 2 from J, leaving 12 bases between them. Written as DNA, the CDR3 is TGTGCCAGCAAATCTACTTCGGCCTACGAGCAGTACTTC. Translated: CASKSTSAYEQYF.